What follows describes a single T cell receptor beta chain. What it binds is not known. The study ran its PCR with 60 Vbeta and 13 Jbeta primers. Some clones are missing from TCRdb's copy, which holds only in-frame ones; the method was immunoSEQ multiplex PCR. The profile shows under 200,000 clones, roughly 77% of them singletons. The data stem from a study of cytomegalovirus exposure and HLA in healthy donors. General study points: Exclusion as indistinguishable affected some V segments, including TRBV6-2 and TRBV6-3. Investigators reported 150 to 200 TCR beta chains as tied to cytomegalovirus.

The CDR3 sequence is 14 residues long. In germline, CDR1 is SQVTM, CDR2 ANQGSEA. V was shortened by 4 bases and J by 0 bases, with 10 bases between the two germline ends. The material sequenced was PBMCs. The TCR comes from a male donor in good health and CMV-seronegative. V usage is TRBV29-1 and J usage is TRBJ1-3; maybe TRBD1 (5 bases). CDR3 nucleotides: TGCAGCGTTGCCCTTACAGGCTCTGGAAACACCATATATTTT. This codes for CSVALTGSGNTIYF.